The next 24 T cell receptor beta chains were all read from a single sample in a study of shared clonotypes between healthy human individuals. The table came from immunoSEQ multiplex PCR; TCRdb's copy has only in-frame clones and leaves some out. The sample consists of some 500,000 clones, approximately 94% of them appearing once. The sequencing input was naive CD4+ T cells sorted from blood. Indicated subset: CD45RA+ positively selected. The receptors were gathered from a woman in her 30s in good health.

The rearrangement joins TRBV7-2 to TRBJ2-3; 7 bases agree with TRBD2. The V and J ends lost 4 bases and 2 bases, in that order; junction bases with no gene match: 9. The germline V gene has CDR1 SGHTA and CDR2 FQGNSA. This CDR3 comprises 16 residues. This CDR3 reads CASSSTGTTNTDTQYF. CDR3 sequence (DNA): TGTGCCAGCAGCTCCACCGGGACTACCAACACAGATACGCAGTATTTT.

This chain uses TRBV6-5 with TRBJ1-5; D remains ambiguous. Trimming cost V 2 bases and J 3 bases, with 8 bases left between them. Germline CDR1 and CDR2: MNHEY and SVGAGI. The CDR3 loop spans 14 amino acids. The CDR3 spells CASSYDGNNQPQHF. In nucleotides, the CDR3 is TGTGCCAGCAGTTACGACGGGAACAATCAGCCCCAGCATTTT.

The chain recombines TRBV2 with TRBJ2-7; 10 bases fit TRBD1. J lost 5 bases, V lost 6 bases, and 4 bases had no gene match. CDR1 is SNHLY, CDR2 FYNNEI, per germline. CDR3 length equals 13 residues. As DNA, the CDR3 is TGTGCCAGCAGCCAGGGACAGGGGAACGAGCAGTACTTC. Amino acid sequence: CASSQGQGNEQYF.

V and J are TRBV7-9 and TRBJ2-1; TRBD2 might be the D (7 bases). Germline V gives CDR1 SEHNR, CDR2 FQNEAQ (reference sequence). CDR3 length: 15 amino acids. V gave up 2 bases and J gave up 3 bases, with 11 bases separating them. The CDR3 DNA reads TGTGCCAGCAGCTTAAGGGGAGGGGGCTACAATGAGCAGTTCTTC. This codes for CASSLRGGGYNEQFF.

V is TRBV28 and J is TRBJ2-4; D not resolved. Germline CDR1 is MDHEN and CDR2 is SYDVKM. The CDR3 covers 16 residues. V shed 2 bases and J shed 0 bases, with 11 bases lying between them. The CDR3 reads CASSLAPTLAKNIQYF. The CDR3, as DNA: TGTGCCAGCAGTTTAGCGCCGACGCTAGCCAAAAACATTCAGTACTTC. The entire variable domain, with the rest obtained from reference TRBV28 and TRBJ2-4, is as follows: DVKVTQSSRYLVKRTGEKVFLECVQDMDHENMFWYRQDPGLGLRLIYFSYDVKMKEKGDIPEGYSVSREKKERFSLILESASTNQTSMYLCASSLAPTLAKNIQYFGAGTRLSVL.

The V and J genes are TRBV18 and TRBJ2-3; D gene unclear. The CDR3 runs 16 residues. Deletions cut 1 base from V and 2 bases from J, with 13 bases between. Germline V CDR1 and CDR2: KGHSH, LQKENI. The CDR3 coding sequence is TGTGCCAGCTCACCACGGGGAACAGCCTCCACAGATACGCAGTATTTT. It specifies CASSPRGTASTDTQYF.

This chain links TRBV11-2 with TRBJ1-4; TRBD1 might be the D (6 bases). The CDR3 loop spans 12 amino acids. The germline V gene has CDR1 SGHAT and CDR2 FQNNGV. V gave up 3 bases and J gave up 10 bases, with 9 bases separating them. CDR3 in amino acids: CASSLWGRKLFF. Written as DNA, the CDR3 is TGTGCCAGCAGCTTGTGGGGGCGAAAACTGTTTTTT.

This CDR3 reads CASFRRTGSGGYEQYF. CDR3 nucleotides: TGTGCCAGCTTTCGCCGGACGGGCAGCGGGGGCTACGAGCAGTACTTC. The chain carries TRBV27 and TRBJ2-7; 8 positions agree with TRBD2. J gave up 3 bases and V 8 bases, and 15 bases lay outside the gene matches. In germline, CDR1 is MNHEY, CDR2 SMNVEV (reference sequence). This CDR3 is built from 16 residues.

The chain combines TRBV5-4 with TRBJ2-2; no clear D gene. Trimming left V 0 bases short and J 1 base short, with 10 bases between. The CDR3 is 16 residues long. CDR1 and CDR2 (germline): SGHNT, YYREEE (reference sequence). CDR3 amino acids: CASSLGGPRNTGELFF. The CDR3 DNA reads as TGTGCCAGCAGCTTGGGTGGGCCCCGGAACACCGGGGAGCTGTTTTTT.

This clone was recorded only once. The CDR3 DNA is TGTGCCAGCAGTTTAAGCGGGAGTCAGGACGAGCAGTACTTC. Its protein is CASSLSGSQDEQYF. The V gene is TRBV28, the J gene TRBJ2-7; 8 bases align to TRBD2. CDR1 MDHEN and CDR2 SYDVKM come from the germline V gene. Trimming removed 2 bases from V and 5 bases from J; junction bases left unmatched: 5. CDR3 length equals 14 residues.

This sequence joins TRBV28 and TRBJ1-4; 11 nucleotides match TRBD1. Germline V gives CDR1 MDHEN, CDR2 SYDVKM. J lost 7 bases, V lost 4 bases, and 11 bases had no gene match. There are 17 residues in the CDR3. Written as DNA, the CDR3 is TGTGCCAGCAGTTCCGGGACAGGGGGTGATATAGGTGAAAAACTGTTTTTT. This sequence encodes CASSSGTGGDIGEKLFF. The full variable domain, its missing parts supplied by reference TRBV28 and TRBJ1-4, is DVKVTQSSRYLVKRTGEKVFLECVQDMDHENMFWYRQDPGLGLRLIYFSYDVKMKEKGDIPEGYSVSREKKERFSLILESASTNQTSMYLCASSSGTGGDIGEKLFFGSGTQLSVL.

CDR3 DNA: TGTGCCAGCAGTTCCTTCGGGACTAGCGGAACTTCCTACCACGAGCAGTACTTC. Its protein product is CASSSFGTSGTSYHEQYF. The rearrangement uses TRBV28 and TRBJ2-7; TRBD2 agrees at 11 bases. Germline V lookup: CDR1 MDHEN, CDR2 SYDVKM. J lost 5 bases, V lost 4 bases, and 16 bases had no gene match. The CDR3 extends over 18 amino acids.

The genes are TRBV29-1 and TRBJ2-1; 10 bases line up with TRBD2. With V trimmed by 3 bases and J by 7 bases, 6 bases remained unmatched. CDR1 SQVTM and CDR2 ANQGSEA come from the germline V gene. The CDR3 consists of 14 residues. The chain's CDR3 is CSVDRTSGRNEQFF. The CDR3 region has the DNA TGCAGCGTTGACAGGACTAGCGGCAGGAATGAGCAGTTCTTC.

This clone occurred a few times. DNA for the CDR3: TGTGCCAGCAGTCCCCCCGGGCCCCAGCATTTT. Translated: CASSPPGPQHF. The V and J genes are TRBV28 and TRBJ1-5; D remains ambiguous. Trimming left V 5 bases short and J 9 bases short, with 8 bases between. CDR3 length: 11 amino acids. CDR1 is MDHEN and CDR2 is SYDVKM in the germline V gene.

The V call is TRBV5-1, the J call TRBJ1-1; TRBD1 aligns across 7 bases. CDR1 and CDR2 (germline): SGHRS, YFSETQ. CDR3 length: 14 amino acids. The V and J ends lost 2 bases and 4 bases, in that order; junction bases with no gene match: 5. The CDR3 region is CASSFDREGTEAFF. The CDR3 region has the DNA TGCGCCAGCAGCTTTGACAGGGAGGGCACTGAAGCTTTCTTT. Supplemented by reference TRBV5-1 and TRBJ1-1, the full variable domain reads KAGVTQTPRYLIKTRGQQVTLSCSPISGHRSVSWYQQTPGQGLQFLFEYFSETQRNKGNFPGRFSGRQFSNSRSEMNVSTLELGDSALYLCASSFDREGTEAFFGQGTRLTVV.

This clone is a singleton in its sample. The genes are TRBV7-9 and TRBJ1-2; weak D call: TRBD1 (6 bases). Germline values: CDR1 SEHNR, CDR2 FQNEAQ (reference sequence). The CDR3 totals 12 residues. V gave up 6 bases and J gave up 5 bases, with 10 bases separating them. The CDR3 loop reads CASRKGGYGYTF. For the CDR3, the DNA is TGTGCCAGCAGGAAGGGGGGGTATGGCTACACCTTC.

The chain couples TRBV9 to TRBJ2-1; TRBD1 might be the D (6 bases). Deletions cut 0 bases from V and 6 bases from J, with 19 bases between. The CDR3 runs to 17 residues. Germline V lookup: CDR1 SGDLS, CDR2 YYNGEE. As DNA, the CDR3 is TGTGCCAGCAGCGTAGACGCTGGGGGCCGAGGGACCAATGAGCAGTTCTTC. It translates to CASSVDAGGRGTNEQFF. The whole variable domain, filled in from reference TRBV9 and TRBJ2-1, reads DSGVTQTPKHLITATGQRVTLRCSPRSGDLSVYWYQQSLDQGLQFLIQYYNGEERAKGNILERFSAQQFPDLHSELNLSSLELGDSALYFCASSVDAGGRGTNEQFFGPGTRLTVL.

The genes are TRBV5-1 and TRBJ2-7; unclear D gene. The CDR3 spans 12 residues. Germline V gives CDR1 SGHRS, CDR2 YFSETQ. The V end was cut by 4 bases, the J end by 2 bases, with 7 bases between. This CDR3 reads CASSLDTYEQYF. CDR3 nucleotide sequence: TGCGCCAGCAGCCTAGACACCTACGAGCAGTACTTC.

This chain joins TRBV29-1 and TRBJ2-1, with 12 bases that match TRBD1. Germline CDR1 reads SQVTM; CDR2 reads ANQGSEA. The CDR3 contains 14 residues. V trimming: 6 bases; J trimming: 7 bases; junction bases outside the gene matches: 7. CDR3 sequence (DNA): TGCAGCGTAGCGGGACAGGGGGCCCGGAATGAGCAGTTCTTC. This translates into CSVAGQGARNEQFF.

The chain links TRBV2 to TRBJ2-3, with 9 bases that match TRBD2. V gave up 10 bases and J gave up 4 bases; unmatched junction bases: 3. Germline lookup yields CDR1 SNHLY and CDR2 FYNNEI. CDR3 length: 12 residues. The chain's CDR3 is CANGLASDTQYF. DNA of the CDR3: TGTGCCAATGGACTAGCGTCAGATACGCAGTATTTT.

The gene calls are TRBV6-1 and TRBJ2-7, with 8 positions matching TRBD2. The CDR3 runs 13 residues. Germline loops: CDR1 MNHNS, CDR2 SASEGT. After removal of 4 bases from V and 10 bases from J, the junction contained 9 bases not matched to a gene. The CDR3 nucleotides read TGTGCCAGCAGTGGGGCGGGAGGAAGGAATCAGTACTTC. Its translation: CASSGAGGRNQYF.

The table lists this clone with a few counts. As DNA, the CDR3 is TGTGCCTGGAGTTTGGTGGGTCAGATTTCTCAGCCCCAGCATTTT. Amino acid sequence: CAWSLVGQISQPQHF. The chain has TRBV30 and TRBJ1-5; the D is unclear. Deletions cut 2 bases from V and 6 bases from J, with 17 bases between. Germline lookup yields CDR1 GTSNPN and CDR2 SVGIG (reference sequence). The CDR3 has 15 residues.

The J gene is TRBJ1-2, the V gene TRBV30; D remains unclear. V was pared by 5 bases and J by 6 bases, with 19 bases between. The germline V gene has CDR1 GTSNPN and CDR2 SVGIG (reference sequence). The CDR3 has 14 residues. The CDR3 nucleotides are TGTGCCTGGTCCCTCCTCCACCCGCCCAATGGCTACACCTTC. Its protein is CAWSLLHPPNGYTF.

V and J are TRBV7-2 and TRBJ1-2; 9 positions agree with TRBD1. Germline V gene sequence: CDR1 SGHTA, CDR2 FQGNSA. With 5 bases clipped from V and 2 bases from J, the junction kept 6 bases outside the gene matches. The CDR3 has 15 residues. The CDR3 is CASSRSGTGNYGYTF. CDR3 nucleotide sequence: TGTGCCAGCAGCCGGTCCGGGACAGGGAACTATGGCTACACCTTC.